This entry features one TCR beta chain sequence. Its antigen is unidentified. The source of the sample is a study of blood T cells in healthy people across ages. Study observations and caveats: A strong correlation was found between TCR beta diversity and the percentage of naive T cells. Bulk PBMC profiling left naive and antigen-experienced comparisons inconclusive.

Combining a sample-barcoded 5' primer with a J-beta primer mix, a second PCR ran for about 6 to 11 cycles. TCRdb redid the calling of the 5' RACE reads with MiXCR, one entry per CDR3 protein. This sample has more than 650,000 distinct CDR3 sequences, with about a quarter found just once. These same data were also listed under a study on T cells of mothers and their children. That source adds: Random nucleotides (2-4) and sample barcodes were added by the M1S primer used in the second PCR.

This TCR was recovered from a boy aged 10-17 years in good health. What was sequenced was blood.

CDR3 sequence (DNA): TGTGCCAGCAGCGTGCTAGGGACAGAGATCACAGATACGCAGTATTTT. Amino acids: CASSVLGTEITDTQYF. The genes are TRBV7-9 and TRBJ2-3; 7 bases line up with TRBD1. The V gene's germline CDR1 is SEHNR and CDR2 FQNEAQ (reference sequence). The CDR3 has 16 residues. With V trimmed by 5 bases and J by 2 bases, 10 bases remained unmatched.